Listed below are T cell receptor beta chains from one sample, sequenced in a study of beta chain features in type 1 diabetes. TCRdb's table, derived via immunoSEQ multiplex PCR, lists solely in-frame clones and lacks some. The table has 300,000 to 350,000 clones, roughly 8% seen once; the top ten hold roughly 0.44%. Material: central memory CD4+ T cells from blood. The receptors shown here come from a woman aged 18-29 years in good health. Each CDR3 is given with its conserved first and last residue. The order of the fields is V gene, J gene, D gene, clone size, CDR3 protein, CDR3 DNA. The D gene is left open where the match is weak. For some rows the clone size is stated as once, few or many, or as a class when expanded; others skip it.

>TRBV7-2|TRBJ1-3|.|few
CASSLQPGYGNTIYF
TGTGCCAGCAGCTTACAACCGGGGTATGGAAACACCATATATTTT
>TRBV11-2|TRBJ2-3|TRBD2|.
CASRGSGRAADTQYF
TGTGCCAGCAGGGGAAGCGGGAGGGCGGCAGATACGCAGTATTTT
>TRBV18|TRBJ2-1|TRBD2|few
CASSPTGTSSRDEQFF
TGTGCCAGCTCACCAACCGGGACTAGCAGTCGCGATGAGCAGTTCTTC
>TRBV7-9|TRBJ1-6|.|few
CASSSGQNNSPLHF
TGTGCCAGCAGCTCAGGACAGAATAATTCACCCCTCCACTTT
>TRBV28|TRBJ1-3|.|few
CAGWRLSGNTIYF
TGTGCCGGTTGGAGGCTCTCTGGAAACACCATATATTTT
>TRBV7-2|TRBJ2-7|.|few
CASSLATYLEQYF
TGTGCCAGCAGCTTAGCAACTTATCTCGAGCAGTACTTC
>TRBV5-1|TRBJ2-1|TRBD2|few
CASSTLLAALGNEQFF
TGCGCCAGCTCAACTCTACTAGCGGCGCTTGGGAATGAGCAGTTCTTC
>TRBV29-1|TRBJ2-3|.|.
CSVMTRNTDTQYF
TGCAGCGTTATGACTAGGAACACAGATACGCAGTATTTT
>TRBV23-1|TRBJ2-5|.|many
CASSRETQYF
TGCGCCAGCAGTCGAGAGACCCAGTACTTC
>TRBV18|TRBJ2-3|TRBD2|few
CASSRTSGRDTQYF
TGTGCCAGCTCAAGGACTAGCGGTAGAGATACGCAGTATTTT
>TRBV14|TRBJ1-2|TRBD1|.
CASSQDRGYGYTF
TGTGCCAGCAGCCAGGACAGGGGCTATGGCTACACCTTC
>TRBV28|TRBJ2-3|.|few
CASSLRWAGRTDTQYF
TGTGCCAGCAGTTTAAGGTGGGCGGGACGCACAGATACGCAGTATTTT
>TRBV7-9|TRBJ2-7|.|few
CASSPGTTPYEQYF
TGTGCCAGCAGCCCGGGGACGACACCCTACGAGCAGTACTTC
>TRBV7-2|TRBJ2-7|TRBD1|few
CASSPQGQGSSYEQYF
TGTGCCAGCAGCCCCCAGGGACAGGGAAGCTCCTACGAGCAGTACTTC
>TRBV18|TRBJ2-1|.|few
CASSPDSDNQFF
TGTGCCAGCTCACCGGACTCGGACAATCAGTTCTTC
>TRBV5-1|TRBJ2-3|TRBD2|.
CASSLASLAVFSTDTQYF
TGCGCCAGCAGCTTGGCCTCTCTAGCGGTTTTTAGCACAGATACGCAGTATTTT
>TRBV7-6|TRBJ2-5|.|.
CASSFLKETQYF
TGTGCCAGCAGCTTCCTGAAAGAGACCCAGTACTTC
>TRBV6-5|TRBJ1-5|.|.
CASSRVADNQPQHF
TGTGCCAGCAGTAGGGTTGCGGACAATCAGCCCCAGCATTTT